The rows below give T cell receptor beta chains drawn from one sample of a study of blood T cell repertoires in COVID-19. The data were produced by immunoSEQ multiplex PCR, yet TCRdb's version contains in-frame clones alone and is incomplete. This table holds more than 35,000 clones, 70% to 90% found once. The sequencing input was peripheral blood. The receptors were gathered from a man between 65 and 79 years old with active COVID-19. Both conserved end residues are part of each CDR3. The order of the fields is D gene, clone size, J gene, V gene, CDR3 length, CDR3 protein, CDR3 DNA. The D gene is left open where the match is weak. Only some rows state a clone size, as once, few, many or a class for expanded clones.

>TRBD1|-|TRBJ1-1|TRBV28|15
CASSSPGQGNLEAFF
TGTGCCAGCAGTTCTCCGGGACAGGGGAATCTTGAAGCTTTCTTT
>TRBD1|-|TRBJ1-5|TRBV19|13
CATRRQGSQPQHF
TGTGCCACCAGAAGACAGGGAAGCCAGCCCCAGCATTTT
>TRBD1|once|TRBJ2-7|TRBV12-3/TRBV12-4|13
CASRGTGGNEQYF
TGTGCCAGCAGGGGGACAGGGGGGAACGAGCAGTACTTC
>-|-|TRBJ2-2|TRBV28|16
CASSPPGGAITGELFF
TGTGCCAGCAGTCCCCCGGGCGGGGCGATCACCGGGGAGCTGTTTTTT
>TRBD1|-|TRBJ2-1|TRBV4-3|15
CASSQDGTGVTEQFF
TGCGCCAGCAGCCAAGATGGGACAGGGGTCACTGAGCAGTTCTTC
>-|-|TRBJ2-3|TRBV11-2|15
CASSPGMSYTDTQYF
TGTGCCAGCAGCCCCGGGATGAGTTACACAGATACGCAGTATTTT
>-|-|TRBJ1-1|TRBV29-1|12
CSAYTGGVLPSF
TGCAGCGCGTACACCGGGGGAGTACTTCCCTCTTTT
>TRBD2|-|TRBJ2-2|TRBV7-3|15
CASSLLAGAFGELFF
TGTGCCAGCAGCTTGCTAGCGGGGGCCTTCGGGGAGCTGTTTTTT
>TRBD1|-|TRBJ2-7|TRBV18|14
CASSTGTGFREQYF
TGTGCCAGCTCGACCGGGACAGGGTTCCGGGAGCAGTACTTC
>-|-|TRBJ2-1|TRBV6-2/TRBV6-3|15
CASSPLGRGGGEQFF
TGTGCCAGCAGTCCGCTAGGGAGGGGGGGAGGTGAGCAGTTCTTC
>-|once|TRBJ1-6|TRBV20-1|11
CSAGGGRALHF
TGCAGTGCCGGGGGGGGCCGGGCCCTCCACTTT